One sample yielded the 19 T cell receptor beta chains listed below, sequenced in a study of shared clonotypes between healthy human individuals. Libraries were prepared by immunoSEQ multiplex PCR; TCRdb keeps only in-frame clonotypes and omits some of them. The sample includes about 2.5 million clones, under 95% of them seen just once. The sample consisted of naive CD4+ T cells from PBMCs. Noted subset: CD45RA+ positively selected. The receptor source for this set is a man between 18 and 29 years old in good health. Some clones in this sample may be carry-over from other donors' samples.

V and J are TRBV9 and TRBJ1-2; D gene uncertain. The CDR3 consists of 13 residues. The V end lost 0 bases, the J end lost 4 bases, and 7 bases lay between the germline ends. CDR1 is SGDLS and CDR2 is YYNGEE in the germline V gene. The CDR3 sequence: CASSVGPSYGYTF. The CDR3 bases are TGTGCCAGCAGCGTAGGGCCATCCTATGGCTACACCTTC.

The rearrangement uses TRBV7-8 and TRBJ2-2; 7 bases align to TRBD2. The CDR3 covers 15 residues. Losses at the gene ends were 3 bases for V and 6 bases for J; bases not matched to a gene: 7. Germline lookup yields CDR1 SGHVS and CDR2 FQNEAQ. Here the CDR3 DNA reads TGTGCCAGCAGCTTGGGGACTACTGAGGCCGGGGAGCTGTTTTTT. It encodes CASSLGTTEAGELFF.

Here the CDR3 DNA reads TGTGCCAGCAGTGGAGGGACTAGCGGGAGAGTGACAGATACGCAGTATTTT. Its protein is CASSGGTSGRVTDTQYF. The rearrangement links TRBV6-1 to TRBJ2-3; the match to TRBD2 covers 14 bases. Germline V gene sequence: CDR1 MNHNS, CDR2 SASEGT. CDR3 size: 17 residues. Losses at the gene ends were 4 bases for V and 3 bases for J; bases not matched to a gene: 6.

The V call is TRBV7-9, the J call TRBJ1-3; D is perhaps TRBD1 (5 bases). CDR1 SEHNR and CDR2 FQNEAQ come from the germline V gene (reference sequence). The CDR3 totals 15 residues. The germline V and J ends were trimmed by 5 bases and 3 bases, with 14 bases remaining between them. The CDR3 protein is CASSLPRDFGNTIYF. In DNA, the CDR3 is TGTGCCAGCAGCCTACCCCGGGACTTTGGAAACACCATATATTTT.

The chain combines TRBV7-9 with TRBJ2-5; D gene uncertain. Trimming removed 5 bases from V and 7 bases from J, with 14 bases in between. CDR1 and CDR2 (germline): SEHNR, FQNEAQ (reference sequence). The CDR3 spans 13 residues. The CDR3 bases are TGTGCCAGCAGCCCGACTCCACCTCCGACCCAGTACTTC. As protein: CASSPTPPPTQYF.

Note on this clone: Other DNA sequences from this sample encode an identical CDR3 as well. The chain employs TRBV5-1 and TRBJ2-5, with 7 bases fitting TRBD2. CDR1 SGHRS and CDR2 YFSETQ come from the germline V gene. CDR3 length: 14 amino acids. The J segment lost 3 bases and the V segment lost 4 bases, leaving 6 bases of the junction unmatched. The CDR3 spells CASSLVLAEETQYF. CDR3 DNA sequence: TGCGCCAGCAGCCTAGTGCTAGCGGAAGAGACCCAGTACTTC.

This clone was seen a single time. This rearrangement joins TRBV7-8 to TRBJ2-5; D tentatively fits TRBD1 or TRBD2 (5 bases each). V lost 1 base and J 9 bases, leaving 18 bases between the germline ends. CDR3 length: 15 residues. Germline CDR1 and CDR2: SGHVS and FQNEAQ. The CDR3 nucleotides read TGTGCCAGCAGCTTAGGGGGACCCTCGGGATTGTCCCAGTACTTC. Protein: CASSLGGPSGLSQYF.

The rearrangement uses TRBV5-6 and TRBJ1-5, with D tentatively TRBD1 (5 bases). The CDR3 loop spans 15 amino acids. V shed 3 bases and J shed 0 bases, with 10 bases lying between them. CDR1 is SGHDT and CDR2 is YYEEEE in the germline V gene. The CDR3 region has the DNA TGTGCCAGCAGCTCAGGGATTTATAGCAATCAGCCCCAGCATTTT. Amino acids: CASSSGIYSNQPQHF. The variable domain in full, with the rest retrieved from reference TRBV5-6 and TRBJ1-5, is DAGVTQSPTHLIKTRGQQVTLRCSPKSGHDTVSWYQQALGQGPQFIFQYYEEEERQRGNFPDRFSGHQFPNYSSELNVNALLLGDSALYLCASSSGIYSNQPQHFGDGTRLSIL.

The genes are TRBV6-5 and TRBJ2-1, with D possibly TRBD1 on 5 matching bases. Germline CDR1 and CDR2: MNHEY and SVGAGI. The ends were cut back, 4 bases at V and 3 bases at J, with 10 bases in the middle. The CDR3 has 14 amino acids. The CDR3, as DNA: TGTGCCAGCAGTTCTCGTACAGGCTACAATGAGCAGTTCTTC. Protein sequence: CASSSRTGYNEQFF.

CDR3 coding DNA: TGTGCCAGCACCCCTTACCTAACTAGCGGGAGAATCGAGACCCAGTACTTC. As protein: CASTPYLTSGRIETQYF. This chain links TRBV27 with TRBJ2-5; TRBD2 matches at 11 bases. Germline loops: CDR1 MNHEY, CDR2 SMNVEV (reference sequence). J gave up 5 bases and V 7 bases, and 15 bases lay outside the gene matches. The CDR3 has 17 amino acids.

This clone came up a few times. The genes are TRBV6-1 and TRBJ1-1, with 8 bases fitting TRBD1. The germline V gene encodes CDR1 MNHNS and CDR2 SASEGT. The length of the CDR3 is 13 residues. The trim removed 11 bases at V and 1 base at J, leaving 6 bases unmatched. CDR3 amino acids: CAGNQGANTEAFF. CDR3 sequence (DNA): TGTGCCGGGAATCAGGGGGCGAACACTGAAGCTTTCTTT.

On this clone: Distinct nucleotide sequences in the sample also encode this CDR3. The genes are TRBV5-1 and TRBJ1-1; TRBD1 is a possible D gene (5 bases). Per germline, CDR1 SGHRS and CDR2 YFSETQ. Trimming took 6 bases from V and 1 from J, leaving 10 bases between them. This CDR3 has 13 amino acids. CDR3 loop: CASTLGGNTEAFF. The CDR3 region has the DNA TGCGCCAGCACCCTGGGGGGGAACACTGAAGCTTTCTTT.

A note on this clone: The junction differs from germline at one of its ends, possibly a read error. This chain links TRBV28 with TRBJ2-4, with TRBD2 matching 8 bases. Germline V lookup: CDR1 MDHEN, CDR2 SYDVKM. The CDR3 sequence is 14 residues long. CDR3 bases: TGTGCCAGCAGTTTATCAGTCGCGTGGACTAGCCCCCACTTC. It codes for CASSLSVAWTSPHF.

This clone showed up just a few times. J is TRBJ1-1 and V is TRBV9; a possible D gene is TRBD1 (5 bases). V lost 4 bases and J 4 bases, leaving 14 bases between the germline ends. The CDR3 extends over 14 amino acids. Germline assignment: CDR1 SGDLS and CDR2 YYNGEE. The CDR3 DNA reads as TGTGCCAGCAGCCCCAAGGGGCTTAGCACTGAAGCTTTCTTT. This codes for CASSPKGLSTEAFF.

The J gene is TRBJ2-1, the V gene TRBV7-9, with D perhaps assigned TRBD1 or TRBD2 (5 bases each). Trimming took off 8 bases at V and 4 bases at J, with 12 bases between the two ends. The CDR3 loop spans 13 amino acids. Germline V lookup: CDR1 SEHNR, CDR2 FQNEAQ (reference sequence). In nucleotides, the CDR3 is TGTGCCAGCCGAGGGGCGGAATACAATGAGCAGTTCTTC. It yields the protein CASRGAEYNEQFF. Full variable domain (outside the CDR3, taken from reference TRBV7-9 and TRBJ2-1): DTGVSQNPRHKITKRGQNVTFRCDPISEHNRLYWYRQTLGQGPEFLTYFQNEAQLEKSRLLSDRFSAERPKGSFSTLEIQRTEQGDSAMYLCASRGAEYNEQFFGPGTRLTVL.

The chain has TRBV2 and TRBJ1-2, with TRBD1 matching over 8 bases. Germline CDR1 is SNHLY and CDR2 is FYNNEI. V lost 0 bases, J lost 2 bases, and 2 bases stayed unmatched. The CDR3 extends over 15 amino acids. The CDR3 DNA sequence: TGTGCCAGCAGTGAAGCCAGGACAGGGAACTATGGCTACACCTTC. It yields the protein CASSEARTGNYGYTF.

The gene calls are TRBV2 and TRBJ1-5; no firm D call. The CDR3 spans 13 residues. V lost 8 bases to trimming and J lost 0 bases, with 8 bases between them. Germline V gives CDR1 SNHLY, CDR2 FYNNEI. CDR3: CASATDSNQPQHF. Here the CDR3 DNA reads TGTGCCAGCGCCACAGATAGCAATCAGCCCCAGCATTTT.

The gene calls are TRBV7-9 and TRBJ1-5; D uncertain. CDR1 and CDR2 from the germline V gene are SEHNR and FQNEAQ (reference sequence). The V and J ends lost 3 bases and 3 bases respectively, with 12 bases between them. This CDR3 contains 15 residues. CDR3 bases: TGTGCCAGCAGCTTTAGTGCAGGAGCCAATCAGCCCCAGCATTTT. Protein sequence: CASSFSAGANQPQHF.

The rearrangement uses TRBV29-1 and TRBJ2-7; D possibly corresponds to TRBD1 (6 bases). With 3 bases removed from V and 2 bases from J, the gap between germline ends came to 8 bases. Germline V gene data show CDR1 as SQVTM and CDR2 as ANQGSEA. The length of the CDR3 is 12 residues. In nucleotides, the CDR3 is TGCAGCGTTGAGGACAGTCCCTACGAGCAGTACTTC. Encoded protein: CSVEDSPYEQYF.